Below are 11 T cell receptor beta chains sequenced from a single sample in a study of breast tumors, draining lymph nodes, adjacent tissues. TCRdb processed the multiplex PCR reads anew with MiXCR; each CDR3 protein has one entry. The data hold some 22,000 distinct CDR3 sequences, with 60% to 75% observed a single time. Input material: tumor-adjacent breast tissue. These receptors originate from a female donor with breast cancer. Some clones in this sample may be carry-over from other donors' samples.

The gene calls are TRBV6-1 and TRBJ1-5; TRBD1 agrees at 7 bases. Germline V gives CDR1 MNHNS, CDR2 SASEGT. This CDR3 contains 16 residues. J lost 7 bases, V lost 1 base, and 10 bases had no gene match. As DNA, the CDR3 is TGTGCCAGCAGTGAAGAGACAGGGATAGGCGGACAGCCCCAGCATTTT. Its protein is CASSEETGIGGQPQHF.

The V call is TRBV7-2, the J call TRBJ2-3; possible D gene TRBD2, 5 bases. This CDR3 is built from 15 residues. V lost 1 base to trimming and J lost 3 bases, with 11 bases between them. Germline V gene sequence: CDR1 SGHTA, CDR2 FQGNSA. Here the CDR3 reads CASSLGVGMTDTQYF. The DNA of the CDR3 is TGTGCCAGCAGCTTAGGCGTCGGGATGACAGATACGCAGTATTTT.

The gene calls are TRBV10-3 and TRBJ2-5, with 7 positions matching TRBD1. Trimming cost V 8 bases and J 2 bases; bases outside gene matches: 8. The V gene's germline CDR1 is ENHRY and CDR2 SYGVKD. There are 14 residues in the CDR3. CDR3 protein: CAIGYDRAQETQYF. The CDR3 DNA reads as TGTGCCATCGGCTACGACAGGGCACAAGAGACCCAGTACTTC.

CDR3 sequence reads: CATSKFSGRGYNEQFF. The CDR3 DNA sequence: TGTGCCACCAGCAAATTTAGCGGGAGGGGTTACAATGAGCAGTTCTTC. The chain couples TRBV15 to TRBJ2-1; 11 bases are a match to TRBD2. With V trimmed by 4 bases and J by 4 bases, 6 bases remained unmatched. The CDR3 is 16 residues long. Per germline, CDR1 LNHNV and CDR2 YYDKDF (reference sequence).

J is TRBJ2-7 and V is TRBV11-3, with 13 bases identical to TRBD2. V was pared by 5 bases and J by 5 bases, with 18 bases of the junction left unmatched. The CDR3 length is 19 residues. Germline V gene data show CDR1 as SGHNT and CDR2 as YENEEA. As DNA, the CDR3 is TGTGCCAGCAGCGGAACGGGACTAGCGGGACAGCGCCGTCTCCACGAGCAGTACTTC. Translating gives CASSGTGLAGQRRLHEQYF.

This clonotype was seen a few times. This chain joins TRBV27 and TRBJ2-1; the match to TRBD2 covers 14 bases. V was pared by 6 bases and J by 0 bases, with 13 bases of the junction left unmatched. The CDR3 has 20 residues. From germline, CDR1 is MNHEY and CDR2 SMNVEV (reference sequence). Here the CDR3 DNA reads TGTGCCAGCAGACTAAAGCCCCTCGGGACTAGCGGGAGCTCCTACAATGAGCAGTTCTTC. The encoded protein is CASRLKPLGTSGSSYNEQFF.

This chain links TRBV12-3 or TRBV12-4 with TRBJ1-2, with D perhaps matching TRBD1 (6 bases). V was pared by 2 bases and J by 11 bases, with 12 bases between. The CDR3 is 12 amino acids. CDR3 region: CASSLQGTAYTF. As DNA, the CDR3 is TGTGCCAGCAGTTTACAGGGGACGGCATACACCTTC.

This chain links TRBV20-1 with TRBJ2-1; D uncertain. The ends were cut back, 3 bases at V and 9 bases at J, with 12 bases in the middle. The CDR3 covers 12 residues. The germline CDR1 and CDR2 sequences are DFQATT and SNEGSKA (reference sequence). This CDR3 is CSARYSASEQFF. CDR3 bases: TGCAGTGCTAGGTATAGTGCCAGTGAGCAGTTCTTC.

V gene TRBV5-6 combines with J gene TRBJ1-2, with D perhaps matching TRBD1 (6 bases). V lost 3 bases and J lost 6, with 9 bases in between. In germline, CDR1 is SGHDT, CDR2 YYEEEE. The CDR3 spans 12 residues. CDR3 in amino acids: CASSSDRDGYTF. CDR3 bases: TGTGCCAGCAGCTCGGACAGAGATGGCTACACCTTC. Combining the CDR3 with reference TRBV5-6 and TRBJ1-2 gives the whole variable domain DAGVTQSPTHLIKTRGQQVTLRCSPKSGHDTVSWYQQALGQGPQFIFQYYEEEERQRGNFPDRFSGHQFPNYSSELNVNALLLGDSALYLCASSSDRDGYTFGSGTRLTVV.

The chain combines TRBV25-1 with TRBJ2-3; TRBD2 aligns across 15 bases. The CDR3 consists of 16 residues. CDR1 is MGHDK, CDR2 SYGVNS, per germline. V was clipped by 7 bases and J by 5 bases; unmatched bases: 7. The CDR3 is CASTQGGLAGGDTQYF. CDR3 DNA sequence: TGTGCCAGCACCCAGGGGGGACTAGCGGGAGGAGATACGCAGTATTTT.

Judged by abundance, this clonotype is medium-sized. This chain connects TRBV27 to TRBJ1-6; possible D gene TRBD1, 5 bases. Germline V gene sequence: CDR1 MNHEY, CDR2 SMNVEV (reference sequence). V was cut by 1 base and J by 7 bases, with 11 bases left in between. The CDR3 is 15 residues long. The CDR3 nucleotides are TGTGCCAGCAGTTTATTTTGGGGGGGGAATTCACCCCTCCACTTT. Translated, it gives CASSLFWGGNSPLHF.